This is a list of T cell receptor beta chains from one sample in a study of blood T cell repertoires in COVID-19. Only in-frame clones appear in the TCRdb table, and some are missing; sequencing was by immunoSEQ multiplex PCR. The sample includes some 100,000 clones, approximately 83% seen only once; the top ten take roughly 2.7%. The sample comprised PBMCs or T cells enriched from blood (not recorded which). Receptors originate from a woman aged 45-60 years who had recovered from COVID-19. Each CDR3 is given with its conserved first and last residue. A D gene is named only where the DNA matches it firmly. Size values are once, few and many counts, or a class for expanded clones, and some rows have none.

TRBJ2-1	NA	TRBD1	TRBV6-5	CASSSGQGVVSEQFF	TGTGCCAGCAGTTCTGGACAGGGAGTGGTCAGTGAGCAGTTCTTC
TRBJ1-2	NA	NA	TRBV5-1	CASSLGGRDYGYTF	TGCGCCAGCAGCCTGGGAGGCAGGGACTATGGCTACACCTTC
TRBJ1-3	once	TRBD1	TRBV19	CASSGDRLRAGNTIYF	TGTGCCAGTAGTGGGGACAGACTCCGAGCTGGAAACACCATATATTTT
TRBJ1-2	NA	TRBD1	TRBV18	CASSPDRVYGYTF	TGTGCCAGCTCACCCGACAGGGTGTATGGCTACACCTTC
TRBJ2-3	once	NA	TRBV11-2	CASSSEGPDTQYF	TGTGCCAGCAGCTCAGAGGGGCCAGATACGCAGTATTTT
TRBJ1-6	few	TRBD1	TRBV2	CASSVPPGGRMNSPLHF	TGTGCCAGCAGTGTACCCCCAGGGGGTAGGATGAATTCACCCCTCCACTTT
TRBJ2-1	NA	TRBD1	TRBV15	CATSGWDRNYNEQFF	TGTGCCACCAGCGGATGGGACAGGAACTACAATGAGCAGTTCTTC
TRBJ2-4	NA	TRBD2	TRBV27	CASSAPGLVGGLAKNIQYF	TGTGCCAGCAGTGCACCGGGACTAGTCGGGGGACTAGCCAAAAACATTCAGTACTTC
TRBJ2-7	NA	NA	TRBV5-4	CASSTELGKQYF	TGTGCCAGCAGCACCGAACTGGGCAAGCAGTACTTC
TRBJ2-3	NA	TRBD2	TRBV27	CASSALAGGTTDTQYF	TGTGCCAGCAGTGCCTTAGCGGGGGGAACCACAGATACGCAGTATTTT
TRBJ1-2	NA	NA	TRBV27	CASSLTQPNYGYTF	TGTGCCAGCAGTTTAACACAGCCTAACTATGGCTACACCTTC
TRBJ2-7	NA	TRBD2	TRBV29-1	CSVVAGWLGSEQYF	TGCAGCGTTGTAGCGGGGTGGTTAGGTAGCGAGCAGTACTTC
TRBJ1-6	NA	TRBD1	TRBV6-5	CASSTQGADNSPLHF	TGTGCCAGCAGTACCCAGGGGGCGGATAATTCACCCCTCCACTTT
TRBJ1-6	NA	NA	TRBV28	CASSLMGSYNSPLHF	TGTGCCAGCAGTTTAATGGGCAGTTATAATTCACCCCTCCACTTT
TRBJ1-1	NA	NA	TRBV11-1	CASSFSFEKVNTEAFF	TGTGCCAGCAGCTTTTCTTTTGAGAAAGTGAACACTGAAGCTTTCTTT
TRBJ1-5	NA	NA	TRBV19	CASTPENSNQPQHF	TGTGCCAGTACACCAGAAAATAGCAATCAGCCCCAGCATTTT
TRBJ1-2	NA	NA	TRBV28	CASSFFSGANYGYTF	TGTGCCAGCAGTTTTTTTTCAGGGGCTAACTATGGCTACACCTTC
TRBJ1-1	NA	NA	TRBV3-1/TRBV3-2	CASSKSLQANTEAFF	TGTGCCAGCAGCAAAAGCCTCCAGGCGAACACTGAAGCTTTCTTT
TRBJ1-1	once	NA	TRBV18	CASSSGSLWAFF	TGTGCCAGCTCTTCAGGTTCCTTGTGGGCTTTCTTT
TRBJ2-3	NA	TRBD2	TRBV5-1	CASSLWTSGTDTQYF	TGCGCCAGCAGCTTATGGACTAGCGGCACAGATACGCAGTATTTT
TRBJ2-4	NA	TRBD1	TRBV18	CASSPLQGASAKNIQYF	TGTGCCAGCTCACCCCTGCAGGGGGCGTCAGCCAAAAACATTCAGTACTTC
TRBJ2-2	once	NA	TRBV5-6	CASSLVGMGANTGELFF	TGTGCCAGCAGCTTGGTTGGGATGGGGGCTAACACCGGGGAGCTGTTTTTT
TRBJ2-5	NA	NA	TRBV5-1	CASSLLGGAETQYF	TGCGCCAGCAGCTTGTTGGGGGGGGCCGAGACCCAGTACTTC
TRBJ1-4	NA	NA	TRBV3-1/TRBV3-2	CASSHASGSLNEKLFF	TGTGCCAGCAGCCATGCCTCGGGGAGCCTCAATGAAAAACTGTTTTTT
TRBJ2-7	few	NA	TRBV11-2	CASSPPRSPYEQYF	TGTGCCAGCAGTCCTCCCCGGAGCCCCTACGAGCAGTACTTC
TRBJ2-3	NA	NA	TRBV5-1	CASSLGRAGKGHTQYF	TGCGCCAGCAGCTTGGGGAGGGCAGGGAAGGGACATACGCAGTATTTT